This TCR beta chain was captured by sequencing in a study of somatic mutations in cytotoxic T cells in rheumatoid arthritis. The wider study: Collection of patient blood (30 ml EDTA) took place right after diagnosis, before any treatment.

General study results and limits: Slight TRBV07 underrepresentation in rheumatoid arthritis patients went unadjusted for multiple comparisons.

In the authors' methods: Among patient CD8+ clones larger than 1%, matches to published virus-specific TCRB sequences were rare. Produced via immunoSEQ multiplex PCR; TCRdb's table is partial and in-frame only. D and trimming were read from the DNA, whereas the V and J calls and clone size are those reported in that table. The data hold around 19,000 clones, with around 67% observed a single time. Germline lookup yields CDR1 SQVTM and CDR2 ANQGSEA. After removal of 1 base from V and 4 bases from J, the junction contained 12 bases not matched to a gene. The CDR3 spans 16 residues. On this clone itself: Antigen unknown.

The TCR comes from an adult with rheumatoid arthritis. The sequenced sample was CD8+ T cells sorted from blood. The chain couples TRBV29-1 to TRBJ1-2, with 7 nucleotides matching TRBD1. As DNA, the CDR3 is TGCAGCGTTGAAGGGGTGGACAGGCGGAACACCTATGGCTACACCTTC. Amino acid sequence: CSVEGVDRRNTYGYTF.